What follows are 19 T cell receptor beta chains derived from one specimen sequenced in a study of T cells after yellow fever vaccination. TCRdb re-derived calls from the 5' RACE reads in MiXCR, one entry per CDR3 protein. Here the sample spans approximately 120,000 distinct CDR3 sequences, roughly 15% being singletons. Sequencing used CD8+ T cells sorted from PBMCs, obtained 5 days after the yellow fever booster vaccination. These receptors originate from a man aged 18 to 35 who received the YFV17D yellow fever vaccine.

DNA of the CDR3: TGTGCCAGCAGCGCCGACGGCCATAGCAATCAGCCCCAGCATTTT. Residues: CASSADGHSNQPQHF. The gene calls are TRBV7-9 and TRBJ1-5; D remains ambiguous. Germline V gene data show CDR1 as SEHNR and CDR2 as FQNEAQ (reference sequence). V dropped 5 bases and J dropped 0 bases, with 11 bases sitting between them. This CDR3 is 15 amino acids long.

The gene calls are TRBV7-9 and TRBJ1-5, with a tentative D call TRBD1 (5 bases). V was clipped by 4 bases and J by 3 bases, with 16 bases between them. Germline loops: CDR1 SEHNR, CDR2 FQNEAQ (reference sequence). The CDR3 covers 16 residues. Written as DNA, the CDR3 is TGTGCCAGCAGCTCGGGGGAGAGAGGGCCCAATCAGCCCCAGCATTTT. It is translated as CASSSGERGPNQPQHF.

This clonotype was recorded a few times. CDR3 nucleotide sequence: TGTGCCAGCAAACGAGGCGAAGCTTTCTTT. Amino acids: CASKRGEAFF. The genes are TRBV6-6 and TRBJ1-1; unclear D gene. The CDR3 is 10 amino acids. Looked up from germline, CDR1 is MNHNY and CDR2 is SVGAGI (reference sequence). V dropped 7 bases and J dropped 8 bases, with 8 bases sitting between them.

This clonotype showed up just a few times. The chain carries TRBV20-1 and TRBJ1-1; TRBD1 might be the D (6 bases). Germline V gene sequence: CDR1 DFQATT, CDR2 SNEGSKA (reference sequence). V lost 4 bases to trimming and J lost 8 bases, with 20 bases between them. The CDR3 sequence is 14 residues long. The CDR3 DNA reads as TGCAGTGCTACCCGCGTGGGGGGGCCTCGGGAAGCTTTCTTT. This gives the protein CSATRVGGPREAFF.

The chain recombines TRBV7-2 with TRBJ1-2, with no clear D. This CDR3 region has 11 residues. CDR1 and CDR2 (germline): SGHTA, FQGNSA. Trimming shortened V by 5 bases and J by 8 bases, and 9 bases separated the two germline ends. The CDR3 loop is CASSPLWGYTF. For the CDR3, the DNA is TGTGCCAGCAGCCCCTTGTGGGGCTACACCTTC.

V and J are TRBV7-9 and TRBJ2-2; 8 bases align to TRBD1. Trimming took 5 bases from V and 4 from J; bases not matched to a gene: 12. This CDR3 is built from 17 residues. Germline V gene lookup returns CDR1 SEHNR and CDR2 FQNEAQ (reference sequence). The CDR3 DNA reads as TGTGCCAGCAGCGCCAGTCCAGGGACAGGAGGCACCGGGGAGCTGTTTTTT. Protein sequence: CASSASPGTGGTGELFF.

This chain links TRBV12-3 or TRBV12-4 with TRBJ1-5, with D possibly matching TRBD1 (5 bases). The CDR3 runs 15 residues. V lost 1 base and J lost 1, with 8 bases in between. The CDR3 region is CASSLGTTSNQPQHF. The CDR3 bases are TGTGCCAGCAGTTTAGGGACAACCAGCAATCAGCCCCAGCATTTT.

The table lists this clonotype with a few counts. The chain is built from TRBV4-1 and TRBJ2-2; D could derive from TRBD1 or TRBD2 (5 bases each). The CDR3 is made up of 16 amino acids. V lost 3 bases to trimming and J lost 5 bases, with 16 bases between them. The germline CDR1 and CDR2 sequences are MGHRA and YSYEKL. CDR3 DNA sequence: TGCGCCAGCAGCCATGCCGGGACGGACATGACCGGGGAGCTGTTTTTT. It specifies CASSHAGTDMTGELFF.

This clonotype was recorded many times. The rearrangement uses TRBV9 and TRBJ2-1; no reliable D call. Germline CDR1 and CDR2: SGDLS and YYNGEE. Trimming stripped 3 bases from V and 3 bases from J, with 16 bases between. This CDR3 has 16 residues. The DNA for the CDR3 is TGTGCCAGCAGCGAAGTACCCGGCGGCAGCTACAATGAGCAGTTCTTC. Translated, it gives CASSEVPGGSYNEQFF.

The rearrangement links TRBV7-8 to TRBJ2-1; D is uncertain. Germline values: CDR1 SGHVS, CDR2 FQNEAQ. The CDR3 contains 14 residues. Trimming took 5 bases from V and 0 from J, leaving 8 bases between them. The CDR3 sequence is CASSRGGSYNEQFF. The CDR3 DNA is TGTGCCAGCAGCCGCGGCGGCTCCTACAATGAGCAGTTCTTC.

This chain links TRBV4-1 with TRBJ1-5; possibly TRBD1 for D (5 bases). V was clipped by 5 bases and J by 2 bases, with 7 bases between them. The germline CDR1 and CDR2 sequences are MGHRA and YSYEKL. This CDR3 region has 13 residues. The CDR3 DNA is TGCGCCAGCAGCTGGGGGGGCAATCAGCCCCAGCATTTT. It yields the protein CASSWGGNQPQHF.

The V and J genes are TRBV3-1 and TRBJ2-2; D tentatively fits TRBD1 or TRBD2 (5 bases each). Looked up from germline, CDR1 is LGHDT and CDR2 is YNNKEL (reference sequence). This CDR3 contains 16 residues. The germline V and J ends were trimmed by 0 bases and 2 bases, with 10 bases remaining between them. The CDR3 region has the DNA TGTGCCAGCAGCCAAGAGGGACCTTATAACACCGGGGAGCTGTTTTTT. Protein product: CASSQEGPYNTGELFF.

A note on this clonotype: Germline and junction disagree at one end, which may indicate a read error. The V gene is TRBV15, the J gene TRBJ2-2, with 9 bases lining up with TRBD1. This CDR3 has 16 residues. Germline CDR1 and CDR2: LNHNV and YYDKDF (reference sequence). CDR3 in amino acids: CATSRPGTGNAGELFF. The DNA for the CDR3 is TGTGCCACCAGCAGACCCGGGACAGGGAACGCCGGGGAGCTGTTTTTT.

The chain is built from TRBV19 and TRBJ2-7, with D uncertain. This CDR3 spans 10 amino acids. Trimming removed 7 bases at V and 4 bases at J, with 5 bases between. From germline, CDR1 is LNHDA and CDR2 SQIVND (reference sequence). DNA for the CDR3: TGTGCCAGTAATGGATACGAGCAGTACGTC. It specifies CASNGYEQYV.

This chain joins TRBV21-1 and TRBJ2-5; the table assigns TRBD1, which was not confirmed against the DNA. TRBV21-1 represents a pseudogene. The CDR3 extends over 15 amino acids. CDR3 residues: CASSPGGVDQETQYF. In nucleotides, the CDR3 is TGTGCCAGCAGTCCCGGGGGAGTTGACCAAGAGACCCAGTACTTC.

The V and J genes are TRBV12-3 or TRBV12-4 and TRBJ2-3; D ambiguous. The CDR3 covers 12 residues. Trimming removed 3 bases at V and 6 bases at J, with 7 bases between. CDR3 sequence: CASSFLGDTQYF. The CDR3 DNA follows: TGTGCCAGCAGTTTCTTAGGTGATACGCAGTATTTT.

The chain links TRBV27 to TRBJ2-7, with D perhaps assigned TRBD1 or TRBD2 (5 bases each). Trimming pared 1 base from V and 2 bases from J, leaving 18 bases between. Germline V gene lookup returns CDR1 MNHEY and CDR2 SMNVEV (reference sequence). The CDR3 sequence is 17 residues long. Here the CDR3 DNA reads TGTGCCAGCAGTTTATTGGGACGCGGCCCAGGTACCTACGAGCAGTACTTC. This gives the protein CASSLLGRGPGTYEQYF.

In this sample, this clonotype turned up a few times. This chain links TRBV7-8 with TRBJ2-6, with TRBD2 matching 7 bases. The ends lost 1 base at V and 0 bases at J; junction bases unmatched: 9. Germline-derived CDR1 and CDR2 are SGHVS and FQNEAQ. The CDR3 is made up of 19 amino acids. This CDR3 reads CASSLGPGTGGSGANVLTF. The CDR3 nucleotides read TGTGCCAGCAGCTTAGGGCCCGGGACGGGAGGCTCTGGGGCCAACGTCCTGACTTTC.

This clonotype was seen many times. The chain uses TRBV5-5 and TRBJ1-1; the D is unclear. V shed 4 bases and J shed 1 base, with 8 bases lying between them. Germline CDR1 and CDR2: SGHKS and YYEKEE (reference sequence). The CDR3 extends over 13 amino acids. CDR3 sequence reads: CASSPTGNTEAFF. Here the CDR3 DNA reads TGTGCCAGCAGCCCGACTGGGAACACTGAAGCTTTCTTT.